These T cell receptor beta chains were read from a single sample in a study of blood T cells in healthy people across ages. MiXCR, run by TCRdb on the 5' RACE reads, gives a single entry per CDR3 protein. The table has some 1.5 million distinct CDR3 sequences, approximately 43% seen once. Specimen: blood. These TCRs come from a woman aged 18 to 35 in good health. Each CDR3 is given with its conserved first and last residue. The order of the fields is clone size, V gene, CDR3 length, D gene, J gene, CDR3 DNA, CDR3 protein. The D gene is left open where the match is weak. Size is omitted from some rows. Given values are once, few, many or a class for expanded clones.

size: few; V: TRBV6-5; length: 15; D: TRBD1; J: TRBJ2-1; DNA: TGTGCCAGCAGTCGGACCGGGACAGGCCACAATGAGCAGTTCTTC; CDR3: CASSRTGTGHNEQFF
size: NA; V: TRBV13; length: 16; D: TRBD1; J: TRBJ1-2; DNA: TGTGCCAGCAGCTTACGGTACAGGGGGCCGTCCTATGGCTACACCTTC; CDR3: CASSLRYRGPSYGYTF
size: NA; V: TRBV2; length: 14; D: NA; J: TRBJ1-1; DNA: TGTGCCAGCAGTGACCAGGGGCACGACACTGAAGCTTTCTTT; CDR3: CASSDQGHDTEAFF
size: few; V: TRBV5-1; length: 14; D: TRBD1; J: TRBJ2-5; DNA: TGCGCCAGCAGCTCACGGACAGGAGACAATGAGCAGTACTTC; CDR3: CASSSRTGDNEQYF
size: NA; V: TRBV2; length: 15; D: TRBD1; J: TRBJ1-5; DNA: TGTGCCAGCAGACACGGACAGGCGGGGTATCAGCCCCAGCATTTT; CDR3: CASRHGQAGYQPQHF
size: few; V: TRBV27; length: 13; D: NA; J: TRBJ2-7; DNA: TGTGCCAGCAGTCGCCGGGGGTCCTACGAGCAGTACTTC; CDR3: CASSRRGSYEQYF
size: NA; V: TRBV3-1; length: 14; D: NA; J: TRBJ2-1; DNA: TGTGCCAGCAGCCAAACCCACCCGGGGAATGAGCAGTTCTTC; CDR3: CASSQTHPGNEQFF
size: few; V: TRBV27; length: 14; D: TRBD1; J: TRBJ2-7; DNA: TGTGCCAGCAGTACCACCGGGACAGGGAACGAGCAGTACTTC; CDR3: CASSTTGTGNEQYF
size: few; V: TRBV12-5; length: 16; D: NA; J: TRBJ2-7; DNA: TGTGCTAGTGGATCGACCGGGACCGACATCTCCTACGAGCAGTACTTC; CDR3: CASGSTGTDISYEQYF
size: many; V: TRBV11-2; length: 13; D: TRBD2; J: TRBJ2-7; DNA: TGTGCCAGCAGCTCCGGGGGGATCTACGAGCAGTACTTC; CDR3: CASSSGGIYEQYF
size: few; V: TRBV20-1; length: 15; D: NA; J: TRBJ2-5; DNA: TGCAGTGCTAGAGATGGGATGACAGGACAAGAGACCCAGTACTTC; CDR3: CSARDGMTGQETQYF
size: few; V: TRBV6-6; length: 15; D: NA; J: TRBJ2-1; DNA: TGTGCCAGCAGTAAAGGGAGGGGGTTGGACAATGAGCAGTTCTTC; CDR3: CASSKGRGLDNEQFF
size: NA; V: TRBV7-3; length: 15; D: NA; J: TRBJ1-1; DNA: TGTGCCAGCCGGACCTCGGGCCTAAGGTTCACTGAAGCTTTCTTT; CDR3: CASRTSGLRFTEAFF
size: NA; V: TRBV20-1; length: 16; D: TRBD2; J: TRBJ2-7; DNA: TGCAGTGCCGGGACTAGCGGGGGGGCCGTCGGCTACGAGCAGTACTTC; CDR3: CSAGTSGGAVGYEQYF
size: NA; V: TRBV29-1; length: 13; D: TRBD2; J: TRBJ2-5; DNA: TGCAGCGTTGAGGGACTACCAGGCAATGAGCAGTACTTC; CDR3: CSVEGLPGNEQYF
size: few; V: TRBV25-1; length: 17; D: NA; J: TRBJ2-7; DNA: TGTGCCAGCAGTGAGAGGAGTCAGACCCCTTTAATCTACGAGCAGTACTTC; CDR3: CASSERSQTPLIYEQYF
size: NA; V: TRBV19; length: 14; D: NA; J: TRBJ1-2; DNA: TGTGCCAGTACGAGGGAAATGGGAGCGCGTGGCTACACCTTC; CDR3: CASTREMGARGYTF
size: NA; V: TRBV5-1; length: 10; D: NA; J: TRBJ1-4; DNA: TGCGCCGTAAGGAATGAAAAACTGTTTTTT; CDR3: CAVRNEKLFF
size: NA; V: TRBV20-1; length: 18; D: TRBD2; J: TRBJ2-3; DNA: TGCAGTGCTAGGACTAGCGGGAGGGCTGAGGGCCCCACAGATACGCAGTATTTT; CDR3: CSARTSGRAEGPTDTQYF
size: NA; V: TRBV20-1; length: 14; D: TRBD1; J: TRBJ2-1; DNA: TGCAGTGCTCCCCAGGGGGCCTCCTACAATGAGCAGTTCTTC; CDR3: CSAPQGASYNEQFF
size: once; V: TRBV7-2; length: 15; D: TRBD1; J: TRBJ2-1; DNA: TGTGCCAGCAGCCCCCCCACAGGGGTCCACAATGAGCAGTTCTTC; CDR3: CASSPPTGVHNEQFF
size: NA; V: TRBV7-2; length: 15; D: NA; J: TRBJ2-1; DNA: TGTGCCAGCAGCCTCCACCAGTTATCCTACAATGAGCAGTTCTTC; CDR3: CASSLHQLSYNEQFF
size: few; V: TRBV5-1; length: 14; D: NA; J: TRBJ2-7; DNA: TGCGCCAGCAATATAGCGGAAACCTACAATGAGCAGTACTTC; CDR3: CASNIAETYNEQYF
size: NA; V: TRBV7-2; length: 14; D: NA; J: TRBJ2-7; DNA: TGTGCCAGCAGCTTACCCACAGGACCCTACGAGCAGTACTTC; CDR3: CASSLPTGPYEQYF
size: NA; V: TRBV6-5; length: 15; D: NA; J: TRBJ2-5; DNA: TGTGCCAGCAGTTCTGGGGACCGGGACCAAGAGACCCAGTACTTC; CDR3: CASSSGDRDQETQYF
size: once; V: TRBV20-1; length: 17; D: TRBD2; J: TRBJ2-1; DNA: TGCAGTGCTAGAACAGGCCTAACTAGCGGGGCCTACAATGAGCAGTTCTTC; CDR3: CSARTGLTSGAYNEQFF
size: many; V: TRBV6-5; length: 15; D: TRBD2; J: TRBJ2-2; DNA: TGTGCCAGCACCTTCGGACTAGAAGTCACCGGGGAGCTGTTTTTT; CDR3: CASTFGLEVTGELFF
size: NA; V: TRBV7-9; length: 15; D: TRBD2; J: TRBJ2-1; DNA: TGTGCCAGCAGCTTACTAGACGGGGGGGCGAATGAGCAGTTCTTC; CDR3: CASSLLDGGANEQFF
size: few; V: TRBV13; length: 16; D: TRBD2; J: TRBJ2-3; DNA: TGTGCCAGCAGCTCTATAGCGGGGACTAGCACAGATACGCAGTATTTT; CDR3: CASSSIAGTSTDTQYF
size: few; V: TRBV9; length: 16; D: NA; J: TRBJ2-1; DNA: TGTGCCAGCAGCGTAGTATTGGGAGGCCCCTACAATGAGCAGTTCTTC; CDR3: CASSVVLGGPYNEQFF
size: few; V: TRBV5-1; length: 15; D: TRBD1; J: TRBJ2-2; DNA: TGCGCCAGCAGCTGGGGACAGCCGGGCACCGGGGAGCTGTTTTTT; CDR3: CASSWGQPGTGELFF